The clone carrying this TCR beta chain was counted many times. This sample is drawn from a study of T cells in Graves' hyperthyroidism and ophthalmopathy. Overall study: Peripheral blood specimens were obtained at initial diagnosis, prior to any treatment.

This sample holds PBMCs from around 9.9 ml fresh peripheral blood. It was RNA transcripts that yielded the amplified TCR beta CDR3 regions. A first-round RT-PCR of the TCR CDR3 used the HTBI primer set. MiXCR, run by TCRdb on the multiplex PCR reads, gives a single entry per CDR3 protein. Here the sample spans fewer than 650,000 distinct CDR3 sequences, about 14% being singletons. This CDR3 is 15 amino acids long. V dropped 4 bases and J dropped 4; count of bases not matched to a gene: 9. CDR1 is GTSNPN, CDR2 SVGIG, per germline (reference sequence). The sequenced sample was blood. The receptor was isolated from a woman aged 30 to 39 with Graves' hyperthyroidism that later progressed to Graves' ophthalmopathy. This chain joins TRBV30 and TRBJ2-3; TRBD2 matches at 9 bases. CDR3 amino acids: CAWTHASGKSDTQYF. Here the CDR3 DNA reads TGTGCCTGGACTCACGCTAGCGGGAAGTCAGATACGCAGTATTTT.